This TCR beta chain was observed in a study of blood T cell repertoires in COVID-19. Across the whole study: COVID-19 samples from acute and convalescent phases originated in the United States, Italy and Spain. PBMCs, B-cell-depleted T cells, or T cells were the source of the cDNA or gDNA that made up the material.

Original handling: Reference gene primer amplification gave estimated nucleated cell counts. This table comes from immunoSEQ multiplex PCR, and its TCRdb copy is limited to in-frame clones, with some not included. V and J calls and clone size follow that table, whereas D and trimming were derived from the DNA. The data contain 470,000 or so clones, around nine tenths of them seen just once; the ten biggest clones take up roughly 4%. The receptor was derived from a woman in her 30s with acute or convalescent COVID-19. The sample was peripheral blood.

DNA of the CDR3: TGTGCCAGTAGTTACAGGGGGCGGGGCACTGAAGCTTTCTTT. This translates into CASSYRGRGTEAFF. The V and J genes are TRBV19 and TRBJ1-1; TRBD1 aligns across 9 bases. Germline V lookup: CDR1 LNHDA, CDR2 SQIVND (reference sequence). This CDR3 comprises 14 residues. The trim removed 5 bases at V and 4 bases at J, leaving 5 bases unmatched.